This record covers a single T cell receptor (beta chain). This clonotype showed up just a few times. There is no known antigen for this receptor. No base quality values were provided; no much bigger clone lies one nucleotide off. The CDR3 goes from the cysteine to the phenylalanine over 14 residues. Of the read, only the CDR3 DNA is kept; its 42 bases are in frame from base 1. V is cut back by 6 bases and J by 4 bases, with 8 bases in the junction unmatched. CDR1 MDHEN and CDR2 SYDVKM are derived from the germline V gene. Library preparation used 5' RACE. Sequencing took place on an Illumina HiSeq 2000. Template switching introduced a universal primer binding site; the final cDNA contained a unique molecular identifier, enabling accurate counting of TCR cDNA molecules. Specific primers in the conserved constant-segment region were used to synthesize first-strand cDNA for TCR alpha and beta chains. Each cDNA library was double barcoded, with a SMART-Mk sample barcode plus Illumina barcodes, to control for contamination. TruSeq adapter sequences, together with Illumina sample barcodes, were added in two successive PCR steps. The TCR alpha and beta cDNA libraries were sequenced on the Illumina HiSeq platform using custom primers. In the authors' own workflow: MiGEC was used to process raw reads and extract unique molecular identifiers, and MiXCR was used to find CDR3 positions. For each individual, recombination models were inferred using an EM algorithm with the repgenHMM and IGoR tools. Shared clonotypes were analyzed with the tcR package in R, and sharing was normalized by the product of cloneset sizes. To study raw recombination without the effects of thymic and clonal selection, out-of-frame nonproductive sequences were analyzed. TCRdb itself trimmed the public reads at Q25 with fastp, ran MiXCR and retained productive beta chains. Identical CDR3 protein sequences are pooled into one entry, listed with their most common genes and DNA. The V and J calls were not made by the authors but by TCRdb's processing. The sample table lists about 690,000 distinct CDR3 sequences, approximately 22% of them with a count of one. The ten largest clones represent around 4.5% of the sample.

The data derive from a study of identical twins (dated by TCRdb to 2016 to 2017). Background for the entire study: To test whether fetal clonotypes persist, the study used deep sequencing on TCR alpha and beta repertoires from monozygotic twins, unrelated adults of various ages, and cord blood. To rule out contamination, the twin experiments were replicated at different times with different library preparation protocols. Overall study results and their limits: Zero-insertion analyses could be partly confounded by invariant T cells such as MAIT and iNKT, although diverse VJ usage argued against such confounding for most clonotypes. Compared with coincidental sharing between unrelated individuals, out-of-frame TCR alpha sequences shared between twins had an excess of sequences with low generation probability. Fewer insertions were carried by abundant cord blood beta clonotypes, a similar but weaker trend appeared in young adult naive repertoires, and no such trend appeared in memory repertoires. Out-of-frame TCR alpha sharing in monozygotic twins was systematically underestimated by recombination models, whereas sharing between unrelated individuals was in agreement with the recombination models. In beta out-of-frame sequences, excess twin sharing was weaker, because having fewer shared sequences lowered the signal-to-noise ratio. Because the same donors could not be followed over many years, the conclusions relied on cross-sectional statistical analysis.

All donors were healthy Caucasians. Three pairs of female monozygotic twins, all aged about 18 to 30 years, made up the twin cohort. Peripheral blood mononuclear cells were used as the source from which RNA for TCR libraries was isolated. This sample also belongs to another study, concerning T cells expressing NK-cell markers. The second study also describes: TCR beta-chain repertoires were profiled in sorted CD3+CD56+NKG2C+, CD3+CD56+NKG2C- and CD3+CD56-NKG2C+ T-cell subsets from eight donors. Most of the eight sequenced donors were HCMV-seropositive and one was HCMV-seronegative. In several experiments an anti-gammadeltaTCR antibody was added to restrict sorting to alphabetaTCR-expressing T cells. For about 6 donors, the dominant CD3+CD56+NKG2C+ clonotypes were among the top 10 CD8+ clonotypes and accounted for about 1.0-7.0% of CD8+ T cells. Those dominant clonotypes were again the most abundant among CD3+CD56-NKG2C+ cells in a few donors, at roughly 28.3-65%. Whether the expanded NKG2C-expressing T cell clones were specific for HCMV antigens remained unclear. All eight donors whose samples were sequenced were randomly selected healthy volunteers, three of them men and five women. HCMV serostatus was determined by detecting HCMV-specific IgG in serum with a commercial ELISA kit. For more than 5 donors, unsorted PBMC were also used to sequence bulk peripheral blood T-cell repertoires. MIGEC handled demultiplexing of the reads and grouping by UMI, while MiTCR was used to assemble and quantify clonotypes. To exclude erroneous sequences, only TCR cDNA sequences supported by at least two reads were retained. The tcR package was used for downstream repertoire analysis, and clonotypes were matched across fractions by CDR3 nucleotide sequence plus V segment. VDJmatch was used to annotate antigen specificity against VDJdb, with one amino acid substitution in CDR3 permitted.

The origin of this receptor is a woman under 30 in good health. The sequence joins TRBV28 to TRBJ1-2, with 7 middle bases fitting TRBD1. Sequenced: PBMCs. This receptor carries the CDR3 CASSSGQETYGYTF. The DNA reads TGTGCCAGCAGCTCCGGACAGGAAACCTATGGCTACACCTTC.